The 6 T cell receptor beta chains below all came from one sample that was sequenced in a study of blood T cell repertoires in COVID-19. The protocol was immunoSEQ multiplex PCR, while the TCRdb copy is restricted to in-frame clones and leaves out a portion. The table lists about 280,000 clones, around 90% of them singletons. What was sequenced was peripheral blood. These TCRs come from a woman aged 40 to 50 who had recovered from COVID-19.

The rearrangement uses TRBV10-2 and TRBJ1-1; a weak D match, TRBD1 (6 bases). Germline CDR1 reads WSHSY; CDR2 reads SAAADI. Trimming stripped 6 bases from V and 0 bases from J, with 11 bases between. The CDR3 is made up of 14 amino acids. The CDR3 DNA follows: TGCGCCAGCAGGAGGGACATAATGAACACTGAAGCTTTCTTT. It yields the protein CASRRDIMNTEAFF.

This clone was seen only a few times. V and J are TRBV6-5 and TRBJ1-5; D not resolved. The V and J ends lost 9 bases and 2 bases respectively, with 14 bases between them. The germline gives CDR1 MNHEY, CDR2 SVGAGI. CDR3 length: 14 amino acids. CDR3 amino acids: CASGKEVGNQPQHF. CDR3 coding DNA: TGTGCCAGTGGGAAGGAGGTCGGCAATCAGCCCCAGCATTTT.

This clone was recorded only once. The chain combines TRBV5-1 with TRBJ2-1; D unclear. Germline V gene lookup returns CDR1 SGHRS and CDR2 YFSETQ. The CDR3 length is 15 residues. The V and J ends lost 3 bases and 6 bases respectively, with 16 bases between them. Here the CDR3 DNA reads TGCGCCAGCAGCTCCGGGTTACGAGCGATCAATGAGCAGTTCTTC. This gives the protein CASSSGLRAINEQFF.

V and J are TRBV7-3 and TRBJ1-6, with D perhaps matching TRBD1 (5 bases). V was cut by 6 bases and J by 8 bases, with 14 bases left in between. Germline CDR1 is SGHTA and CDR2 is FQGTGA. The CDR3 extends over 14 amino acids. CDR3 loop: CASRGGSQDSPLHF. CDR3 DNA: TGTGCCAGCAGGGGGGGTAGCCAGGATTCACCCCTCCACTTT.

V usage is TRBV28 and J usage is TRBJ1-2, with D unresolved. Germline V CDR1 and CDR2: MDHEN, SYDVKM. This CDR3 has 13 amino acids. Deletions cut 6 bases from V and 4 bases from J, with 12 bases between. CDR3 in amino acids: CASSPPSRYGYTF. CDR3 in DNA: TGTGCCAGCAGCCCCCCCTCGCGCTATGGCTACACCTTC.

This sequence joins TRBV2 and TRBJ2-7; 7 positions agree with TRBD2. Germline CDR1 reads SNHLY; CDR2 reads FYNNEI. The trim removed 3 bases at V and 4 bases at J, leaving 6 bases unmatched. The CDR3 runs 14 residues. The CDR3 DNA reads TGTGCCAGCAGTGAGGAGCGGGGTGCTTACGAGCAGTACTTC. It specifies CASSEERGAYEQYF.